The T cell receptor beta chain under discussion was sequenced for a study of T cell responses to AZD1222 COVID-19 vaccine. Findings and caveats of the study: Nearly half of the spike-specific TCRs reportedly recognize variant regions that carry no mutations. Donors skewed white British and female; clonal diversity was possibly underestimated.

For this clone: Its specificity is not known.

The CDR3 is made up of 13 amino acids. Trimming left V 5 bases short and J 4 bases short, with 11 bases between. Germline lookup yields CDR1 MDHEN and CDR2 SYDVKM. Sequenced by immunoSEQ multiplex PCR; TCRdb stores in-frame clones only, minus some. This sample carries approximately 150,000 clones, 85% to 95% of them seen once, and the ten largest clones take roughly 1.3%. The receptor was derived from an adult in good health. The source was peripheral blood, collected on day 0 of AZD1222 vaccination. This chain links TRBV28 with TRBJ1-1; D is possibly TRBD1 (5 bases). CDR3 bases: TGTGCCAGCAGTGGGGGTGTAGGCACTGAAGCTTTCTTT. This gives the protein CASSGGVGTEAFF.